Below, 22 T cell receptor beta chains from the same sample are listed, as sequenced in a study of human T cells and chemical hapten exposure. MiXCR was run by TCRdb on the RACE reads, yielding one entry per CDR3 protein. The sample consists of approximately 60,000 distinct CDR3 sequences, approximately 11% of them appearing once. Noted time point: patch test 3, about 24 weeks after DPC sensitization. The treatment was: therapeutic diphenylcyclopropenone sensitization with weekly scalp DPC. The sample was whole blood, taken in connection with sensitization to the hapten diphenylcyclopropenone (DPC). These receptors were collected from a woman aged 25 to 39 with alopecia areata. Some clones in this sample may be carry-over from other donors' samples.

This clonotype was seen at least ten times. The CDR3 spells CASTRGPNGNTEAFF. CDR3 DNA sequence: TGTGCCAGCACCAGGGGGCCTAATGGGAACACTGAAGCTTTCTTT. V and J are TRBV2 and TRBJ1-1, with 8 bases fitting TRBD1. Germline V lookup: CDR1 SNHLY, CDR2 FYNNEI. CDR3 length: 15 amino acids. V lost 7 bases and J lost 1; bases outside the gene matches: 8.

This clonotype was observed at least ten times. V is TRBV4-3 and J is TRBJ2-7, with D possibly being TRBD2 (5 bases). V lost 0 bases to trimming and J lost 3 bases, with 15 bases between them. This CDR3 has 16 amino acids. Germline lookup yields CDR1 LGHNA and CDR2 YSLEER. CDR3 bases: TGCGCCAGCAGCCAAGATGGGAGAGGGCGACGCTACGAGCAGTACTTC. Protein sequence: CASSQDGRGRRYEQYF.

The chain joins TRBV7-2 to TRBJ2-7, with D possibly matching TRBD1 (5 bases). The CDR3 runs to 15 residues. CDR1 and CDR2 from the germline V gene are SGHTA and FQGNSA. V was pared by 4 bases and J by 0 bases, with 13 bases between. CDR3 region: CASSSGPIPSYEQYF. CDR3 nucleotide sequence: TGTGCCAGCAGCTCAGGGCCCATCCCCTCCTACGAGCAGTACTTC.

The J gene is TRBJ1-5, the V gene TRBV7-2, with TRBD1 matching 8 bases. The CDR3 consists of 14 residues. CDR1 and CDR2 (germline): SGHTA, FQGNSA. The V and J ends lost 5 bases and 4 bases, in that order; junction bases with no gene match: 4. CDR3 in amino acids: CASSRTGINQPQHF. The CDR3 coding sequence is TGTGCCAGCAGCCGGACAGGGATAAATCAGCCCCAGCATTTT.

At least ten counts were recorded for this clonotype. The gene calls are TRBV5-6 and TRBJ1-6; D gene unclear. The CDR3 runs 17 residues. V was shortened by 0 bases and J by 10 bases, with 20 bases between the two germline ends. Germline CDR1 reads SGHDT; CDR2 reads YYEEEE. The CDR3 protein is CASSLGGQMKYPSPLHF. CDR3 in DNA: TGTGCCAGCAGCTTGGGGGGTCAGATGAAGTATCCCTCACCCCTCCACTTT.

This clonotype has at least ten counts. The CDR3 DNA is TGTGCCAGTAGTCTGGACGGGGCCTACGAGCAGTACTTC. Translated: CASSLDGAYEQYF. The chain uses TRBV19 and TRBJ2-7; maybe TRBD2 (5 bases). Germline V gives CDR1 LNHDA, CDR2 SQIVND (reference sequence). The ends were cut back, 5 bases at V and 2 bases at J, with 10 bases in the middle. The CDR3 extends over 13 amino acids. Drawing the rest from reference TRBV19 and TRBJ2-7, the complete variable domain is DGGITQSPKYLFRKEGQNVTLSCEQNLNHDAMYWYRQDPGQGLRLIYYSQIVNDFQKGDIAEGYSVSREKKESFPLTVTSAQKNPTAFYLCASSLDGAYEQYFGPGTRLTVT.

The CDR3 DNA reads TGTGCCAGCAGTTCTATTATCGCGTCAGGGGGCGACACTGAAGCTTTCTTT. Translating it yields CASSSIIASGGDTEAFF. This chain joins TRBV28 and TRBJ1-1; 8 bases line up with TRBD1. CDR1 is MDHEN and CDR2 is SYDVKM in the germline V gene. V shed 4 bases and J 3 bases; nucleotides not matched to a gene: 13. The CDR3 length is 17 residues.

This chain links TRBV27 with TRBJ2-1, with D unresolved. The CDR3 is 15 residues long. Trimming stripped 2 bases from V and 2 bases from J, with 10 bases between. Germline lookup yields CDR1 MNHEY and CDR2 SMNVEV (reference sequence). In DNA, the CDR3 is TGTGCCAGCAGTTTAAACGGTGGGCCCTACAATGAGCAGTTCTTC. Encoded protein: CASSLNGGPYNEQFF.

The table lists this clonotype with a few counts. V and J are TRBV12-3 or TRBV12-4 and TRBJ1-2; D may be TRBD1 (5 bases). V gave up 3 bases and J gave up 3 bases, with 14 bases separating them. The CDR3 runs to 15 residues. CDR3 sequence reads: CASSFPPGSDYGYTF. CDR3 nucleotides: TGTGCCAGCAGTTTCCCCCCAGGGAGCGACTATGGCTACACCTTC.

This clonotype was recorded many times. The J gene is TRBJ1-1, the V gene TRBV27; possibly TRBD1 for D (5 bases). V lost 2 bases to trimming and J lost 4 bases, with 11 bases between them. There are 14 residues in the CDR3. Germline V gene data show CDR1 as MNHEY and CDR2 as SMNVEV (reference sequence). The CDR3 here is CASSLGGESTEAFF. The CDR3 coding sequence is TGTGCCAGCAGTTTAGGGGGAGAGAGCACTGAAGCTTTCTTT.

The chain links TRBV21-1 to TRBJ2-3; no check of the table's D call, TRBD2, against the DNA was made. TRBV21-1 is designated a pseudogene. The CDR3 is made up of 18 amino acids. The CDR3 reads CASSKGSAGGPSVNTQYF. The CDR3 DNA follows: TGTGCCAGCAGCAAAGGGTCGGCGGGAGGGCCCTCCGTAAATACGCAGTATTTT.

This clonotype was detected only a few times. The gene calls are TRBV28 and TRBJ2-5; 7 bases fit TRBD1. Germline V gene sequence: CDR1 MDHEN, CDR2 SYDVKM. Trimming removed 5 bases from V and 0 bases from J; junction bases left unmatched: 3. This CDR3 region has 14 residues. CDR3 amino acids: CASSGRGYQETQYF. CDR3 DNA sequence: TGTGCCAGCAGTGGCAGGGGGTACCAAGAGACCCAGTACTTC.

This clonotype has only a few counts. The chain combines TRBV29-1 with TRBJ2-5; unclear D gene. Germline CDR1 is SQVTM and CDR2 is ANQGSEA. V lost 5 bases to trimming and J lost 0 bases, with 10 bases between them. The CDR3 loop spans 13 amino acids. The DNA of the CDR3 is TGCAGCGTTCCCCTGGTAGACCAAGAGACCCAGTACTTC. Its translation is CSVPLVDQETQYF. The full variable domain, completed using reference TRBV29-1 and TRBJ2-5, is SAVISQKPSRDICQRGTSLTIQCQVDSQVTMMFWYRQQPGQSLTLIATANQGSEATYESGFVIDKFPISRPNLTFSTLTVSNMSPEDSSIYLCSVPLVDQETQYFGPGTRLLVL.

V is TRBV29-1 and J is TRBJ1-2; D unresolved. Trimming took off 5 bases at V and 6 bases at J, with 4 bases between the two ends. Germline V lookup: CDR1 SQVTM, CDR2 ANQGSEA. CDR3 length: 9 amino acids. The CDR3 DNA reads as TGCAGCGTTATCAATGGCTACACCTTC. It translates to CSVINGYTF.

The gene calls are TRBV6-2 or TRBV6-3 and TRBJ2-5, with a tentative D call TRBD2 (6 bases). This CDR3 spans 12 amino acids. Trimming left V 2 bases short and J 7 bases short, with 8 bases between. The germline V gene encodes CDR1 MNHEY and CDR2 SVGEGT. CDR3 protein: CASSYGGRTQYF. In nucleotides, the CDR3 is TGTGCCAGCAGTTACGGAGGGCGGACCCAGTACTTC.

In its sample, this clonotype was seen a few times. V is TRBV2 and J is TRBJ2-1; D unresolved. Germline assignment: CDR1 SNHLY and CDR2 FYNNEI. This CDR3 contains 15 residues. With 3 bases removed from V and 3 bases from J, the gap between germline ends came to 12 bases. The CDR3 is CASSDVGSFYNEQFF. The DNA for the CDR3 is TGTGCCAGCAGTGACGTGGGTTCATTCTACAATGAGCAGTTCTTC. The full variable domain, with the rest looked up from reference TRBV2 and TRBJ2-1, is EPEVTQTPSHQVTQMGQEVILRCVPISNHLYFYWYRQILGQKVEFLVSFYNNEISEKSEIFDDQFSVERPDGSNFTLKIRSTKLEDSAMYFCASSDVGSFYNEQFFGPGTRLTVL.

This clonotype was observed a few times. The J gene is TRBJ1-5, the V gene TRBV4-3; D is perhaps TRBD1 (6 bases). From germline, CDR1 is LGHNA and CDR2 YSLEER. Trimming took 0 bases from V and 2 from J, leaving 8 bases between them. The length of the CDR3 is 15 residues. The DNA of the CDR3 is TGCGCCAGCAGCCAAGAAGGGGGGGGCAATCAGCCCCAGCATTTT. It translates to CASSQEGGGNQPQHF.

This clonotype has a count of ten or more. This chain links TRBV6-2 or TRBV6-3 with TRBJ2-3; 7 nucleotides line up with TRBD2. With 8 bases clipped from V and 5 bases from J, the junction kept 28 bases outside the gene matches. The CDR3 covers 20 residues. Germline CDR1 MNHEY, CDR2 SVGEGT. CDR3 sequence reads: CASYYNNVVEGGREKDTQYF. CDR3 nucleotide sequence: TGTGCCAGCTACTACAACAACGTCGTTGAGGGAGGGCGTGAGAAAGATACGCAGTATTTT.

This clonotype was counted between two and nine times. This chain's CDR3 is CSASGPEDEQYF. Written as DNA, the CDR3 is TGCAGCGCAAGCGGTCCCGAGGACGAGCAGTACTTC. The chain carries TRBV29-1 and TRBJ2-7; a possible D gene is TRBD2 (5 bases). The germline gives CDR1 SQVTM, CDR2 ANQGSEA. The CDR3 runs to 12 residues. V was shortened by 7 bases and J by 5 bases, with 15 bases between the two germline ends.

Many counts were recorded for this clonotype. The CDR3 sequence: CASSAAGVQPQHF. The CDR3 DNA is TGTGCCAGCAGCGCCGCGGGGGTCCAGCCCCAGCATTTT. This chain joins TRBV7-9 and TRBJ1-5; weak D call: TRBD1 (5 bases). There are 13 residues in the CDR3. Trimming removed 5 bases at V and 7 bases at J, with 12 bases between. The germline V gene encodes CDR1 SEHNR and CDR2 FQNEAQ (reference sequence). The variable domain in full, completed from reference TRBV7-9 and TRBJ1-5, reads DTGVSQNPRHKITKRGQNVTFRCDPISEHNRLYWYRQTLGQGPEFLTYFQNEAQLEKSRLLSDRFSAERPKGSFSTLEIQRTEQGDSAMYLCASSAAGVQPQHFGDGTRLSIL.

The rearrangement joins TRBV18 to TRBJ1-5, with D tentatively TRBD1 (5 bases). The CDR3 consists of 17 residues. Germline V gives CDR1 KGHSH, CDR2 LQKENI. The V gene lost 2 bases and the J gene lost 1 base, with 15 bases spanning the gap. The chain's CDR3 is CASSPRGGGGSNQPQHF. DNA of the CDR3: TGTGCCAGCTCACCAAGAGGTGGGGGTGGCAGCAATCAGCCCCAGCATTTT.

This clonotype was recorded many times. V gene TRBV7-2 combines with J gene TRBJ2-3; perhaps TRBD2 as D (6 bases). CDR3 size: 16 residues. Germline V gene data show CDR1 as SGHTA and CDR2 as FQGNSA. V was clipped by 1 base and J by 6 bases, with 17 bases between them. The CDR3: CASSLVGTPIGDTQYF. CDR3 sequence (DNA): TGTGCCAGCAGCTTAGTGGGGACTCCCATTGGGGATACGCAGTATTTT.